This T cell receptor (beta chain) was obtained from a study of cytomegalovirus exposure and HLA in healthy donors. Germline V gene data show CDR1 as SGDLS and CDR2 as YYNGEE. V lost 3 bases, J lost 9 bases, and 12 bases stayed unmatched. This CDR3 contains 15 residues. From the 120-subject validation cohort, which was separate from the approximately 700-subject first cohort, the donors were drawn. TCRdb keeps only in-frame clones here, not all; method: immunoSEQ multiplex PCR. Among tens of thousands of clones, around 95% were seen once, and the ten largest hold 3% to 3.5%. With regard to this clone: The antigen is undetermined.

General observations from the study: A few chains tied to CMV proved CMV antigen-specific in vitro. Most TCR sequences proved rare, with some public TCRs found in many donors.

The rearrangement links TRBV9 to TRBJ2-3, with TRBD2 identical over 8 bases. The sequenced material came from PBMCs. The receptor was isolated from a man aged 18 to 30 in good health and CMV-seronegative. CDR3: CASSGPSSSGPTQYF. CDR3 nucleotide sequence: TGTGCCAGCAGCGGACCTTCATCTAGCGGGCCAACGCAGTATTTT.